This TCR beta chain was retrieved from a study of blood T cells in healthy people across ages. Study results and caveats: A strong correlation was seen between TCR beta diversity and naive T cell percentage.

Extracted total RNA amounted to at least 6 micrograms for each sample. Germline CDR1 MNHNY, CDR2 SVGAGI (reference sequence). V was clipped by 1 base and J by 0 bases; unmatched bases: 6. There are 17 residues in the CDR3. With a J-beta primer mix and a sample-barcoded 5' primer, a second PCR ran about 6 to 11 cycles. TCRdb reanalysed the 5' RACE reads using MiXCR and keeps one entry per CDR3 protein. The profile shows 1.5 million to 2 million distinct CDR3 sequences, roughly 30% of them singletons. Worth noting for this clonotype: The target antigen is unknown.

Input material: blood. The chain couples TRBV6-6 to TRBJ1-5; 7 bases are a match to TRBD1. The receptor's source is a woman aged 25 to 39 in good health. CDR3 nucleotide sequence: TGTGCCAGCAGTTACTGGCAGGGGGGGGTTAGCAATCAGCCCCAGCATTTT. As protein: CASSYWQGGVSNQPQHF.